These 11 T cell receptor beta chains share one sample of origin, sequenced in a study of response to subunit inactivated influenza vaccine. TCRdb re-derived calls from the RT-PCR reads in MiXCR, one entry per CDR3 protein. The sample includes over 400,000 distinct CDR3 sequences, 10% to 15% of them seen just once. The source was PBMCs from blood, collected 45 days after vaccination. These receptors all stem from a man aged 45-65 years who received an inactivated influenza vaccine.

This clonotype was picked up a small number of times. The chain uses TRBV4-3 and TRBJ2-1, with D possibly being TRBD1 or TRBD2 (6 bases each). V lost 6 bases and J lost 0, with 12 bases in between. In germline, CDR1 is LGHNA, CDR2 YSLEER. CDR3 length: 15 residues. The CDR3 DNA is TGCGCCAGCAGTATAGGGGGGACCTCCTACAATGAGCAGTTCTTC. This codes for CASSIGGTSYNEQFF.

This clonotype was recorded a few times. The chain recombines TRBV20-1 with TRBJ2-4; D is ambiguous. Trimming left V 2 bases short and J 1 base short, with 12 bases between. From germline, CDR1 is DFQATT and CDR2 SNEGSKA (reference sequence). This CDR3 has 15 residues. In DNA form, the CDR3 reads TGCAGTGCTAGACACGCGTCCGGGGCCAAAAACATTCAGTACTTC. Its translation is CSARHASGAKNIQYF.

This chain joins TRBV28 and TRBJ1-5; a possible D gene is TRBD1 (5 bases). The length of the CDR3 is 14 residues. Trimming took 10 bases from V and 3 from J, leaving 16 bases between them. In germline, CDR1 is MDHEN, CDR2 SYDVKM. In nucleotides, the CDR3 is TGTGCCACAAATGGGGGGTTCAACAATCAGCCCCAGCATTTT. The encoded protein is CATNGGFNNQPQHF.

This chain uses TRBV4-1 with TRBJ2-2, with D uncertain. Between the trimmed V and J ends, which lost 1 base and 3 bases, there was a span of 12 bases. Germline V CDR1 and CDR2: MGHRA, YSYEKL. The CDR3 has 16 residues. The CDR3 region is CASSQVNSWDTGELFF. In DNA, the CDR3 is TGCGCCAGCAGCCAAGTAAATAGCTGGGACACCGGGGAGCTGTTTTTT.

The chain couples TRBV20-1 to TRBJ2-7; D is unclear. The V and J ends lost 2 bases and 6 bases respectively, with 20 bases between them. Germline V gene sequence: CDR1 DFQATT, CDR2 SNEGSKA (reference sequence). There are 15 residues in the CDR3. This CDR3 reads CSARNPATRESEQYF. The CDR3 DNA reads as TGCAGTGCTAGAAATCCCGCTACAAGGGAATCCGAGCAGTACTTC.

Only a few counts were recorded for this clonotype. This chain connects TRBV20-1 to TRBJ2-3; 7 bases are shared with TRBD2. The germline V gene encodes CDR1 DFQATT and CDR2 SNEGSKA (reference sequence). The J segment lost 0 bases and the V segment lost 6 bases, leaving 9 bases of the junction unmatched. This CDR3 is 15 amino acids long. CDR3 in DNA: TGCAGTGCCCGTCGGGCTAGCGGTAGCACAGATACGCAGTATTTT. Protein product: CSARRASGSTDTQYF.

This clonotype has at least ten counts. DNA of the CDR3: TGCAGTGCTAGACTTAGCACAGATACGCAGTATTTT. It codes for CSARLSTDTQYF. The chain employs TRBV20-1 and TRBJ2-3; D remains unclear. Trimming removed 2 bases from V and 0 bases from J, with 3 bases in between. The CDR3 covers 12 residues. Germline V gives CDR1 DFQATT, CDR2 SNEGSKA (reference sequence).

The rearrangement joins TRBV12-3 or TRBV12-4 to TRBJ2-7, with 7 bases that match TRBD1. V shed 6 bases and J 5 bases; nucleotides not matched to a gene: 10. The CDR3 is made up of 14 amino acids. CDR3 in amino acids: CASSRQGISHEQYF. The CDR3 DNA reads TGTGCCAGCAGCCGACAGGGAATTAGTCACGAGCAGTACTTC.

This clonotype appeared a few times. CDR3 in DNA: TGTGCCAGCAGCTCCCGTGGACTGACCACAGATACGCAGTATTTT. Amino acid sequence: CASSSRGLTTDTQYF. This chain joins TRBV7-3 and TRBJ2-3; a weak D match, TRBD2 (5 bases). The germline CDR1 and CDR2 sequences are SGHTA and FQGTGA. The CDR3 runs to 15 residues. Trimming stripped 4 bases from V and 2 bases from J, with 13 bases between.

V usage is TRBV29-1 and J usage is TRBJ2-1, with unresolved D. The CDR3 spans 15 residues. In germline, CDR1 is SQVTM, CDR2 ANQGSEA. The germline V and J ends were trimmed by 6 bases and 8 bases, with 23 bases remaining between them. The CDR3 reads CSVRLTAPRTDEQFF. CDR3 bases: TGCAGCGTGAGATTGACGGCCCCACGGACGGATGAGCAGTTCTTC.

This clonotype has only a few counts. This chain uses TRBV7-2 with TRBJ2-3; D ambiguous. Germline V gene data show CDR1 as SGHTA and CDR2 as FQGNSA. This CDR3 has 14 amino acids. Trimming cost V 2 bases and J 5 bases, with 11 bases left between them. The CDR3: CASSLMVWGDTQYF. CDR3 sequence (DNA): TGTGCCAGCAGCTTAATGGTTTGGGGAGATACGCAGTATTTT.